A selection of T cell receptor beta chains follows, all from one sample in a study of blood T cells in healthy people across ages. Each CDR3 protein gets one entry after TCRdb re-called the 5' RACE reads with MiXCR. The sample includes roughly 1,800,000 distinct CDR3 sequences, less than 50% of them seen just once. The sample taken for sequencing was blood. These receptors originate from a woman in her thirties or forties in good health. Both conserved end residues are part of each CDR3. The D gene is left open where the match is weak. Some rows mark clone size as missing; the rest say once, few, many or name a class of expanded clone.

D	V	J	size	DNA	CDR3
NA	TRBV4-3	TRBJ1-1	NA	TGCGCCAGCAGCCAAGATCGGGGGGGCATGAACACTAAAGCTTTCTTT	CASSQDRGGMNTKAFF
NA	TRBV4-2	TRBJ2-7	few	TGTGCCAGCAGCCAAGGTGAGAGGGCGGCCTACGAGCAGTACTTC	CASSQGERAAYEQYF
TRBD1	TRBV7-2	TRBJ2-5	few	TGTGCCAGCAGCTGGGGACAGGGTGCGGAGACCCAGTACTTC	CASSWGQGAETQYF
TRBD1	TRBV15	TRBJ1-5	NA	TGTGCCACCAGCAGAGATAGGGGACAGGGGGGGAATCAGCCCCAGCATTTT	CATSRDRGQGGNQPQHF
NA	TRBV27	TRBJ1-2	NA	TGTGCCAGCAGGGCCTCCGGGACGAGTAGAGGCTACACCTTC	CASRASGTSRGYTF
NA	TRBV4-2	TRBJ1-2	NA	TGTGCCAGCAGCCCTTTTGAGGAGGTTTCTTGGTATGGCTACACCTTC	CASSPFEEVSWYGYTF
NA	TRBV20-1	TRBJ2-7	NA	TGCAATGCTCAGAGGGCGACAGTGACAACCTACGAGCAGTACTTC	CNAQRATVTTYEQYF
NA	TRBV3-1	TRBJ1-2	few	TGTGCCAGCAGCCAAGATCCTGGGGGCCACTATGGCTACACCTTC	CASSQDPGGHYGYTF
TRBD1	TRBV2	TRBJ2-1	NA	TGTGCCAGCCGAACCCCCCGGACAGGCTCCTACAATGAGCAGTTCTTC	CASRTPRTGSYNEQFF
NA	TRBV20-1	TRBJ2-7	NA	TGCAGTGCTACCAGGCGAATCGCGAACGAGCAGTACTTC	CSATRRIANEQYF
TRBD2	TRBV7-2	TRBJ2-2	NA	TGTGCCAGCAGCCCCTGGGAGGGGAGTTTGGACGGGGAGCTGTTTTTT	CASSPWEGSLDGELFF
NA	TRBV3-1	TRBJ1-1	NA	TGTGCCAGCAGCCAAGTTGGGGGACTCGAAGCTTTCTTT	CASSQVGGLEAFF
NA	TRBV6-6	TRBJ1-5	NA	TGTGCCAGCACCGCAGGGGAGGGACAGCCCCAGCATTTT	CASTAGEGQPQHF
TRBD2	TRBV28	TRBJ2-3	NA	TGTGCCAGCAGGGGTAGCGGGGGGGGTACAGATACGCAGTATTTT	CASRGSGGGTDTQYF
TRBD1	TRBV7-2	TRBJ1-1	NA	TGTGTCAGCAGCCCACAGGGGTGGGGCACTGAAGCTTTCTTT	CVSSPQGWGTEAFF
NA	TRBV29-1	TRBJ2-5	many	TGCAGCGTTGACAGGGCAACCCAAGAGACCCAGTACTTC	CSVDRATQETQYF
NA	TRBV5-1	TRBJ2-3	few	TGCGCCAGCAGCCCGGAGCCAGGGGGGACAGATACGCAGTATTTT	CASSPEPGGTDTQYF
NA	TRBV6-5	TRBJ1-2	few	TGTGCCAGCAGTAACCCTGGGAGGGTACGAGACTATGGCTACACCTTC	CASSNPGRVRDYGYTF
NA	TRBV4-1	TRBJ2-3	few	TGCGCCAGCAGCCAAGATCTGAGTAAGCAGTATTTT	CASSQDLSKQYF
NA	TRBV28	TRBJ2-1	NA	TGTGCCAGCGTTGTGAGCAATGAGCAGTTCTTC	CASVVSNEQFF
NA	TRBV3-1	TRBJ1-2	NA	TGTGTCTGCAGCCCTGACAGCTATGGCTACACCTTC	CVCSPDSYGYTF
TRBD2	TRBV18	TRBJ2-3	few	TGTGCCAGCTCACCACGGGCTAGCGGGGGCACAGATACGCAGTATTTT	CASSPRASGGTDTQYF
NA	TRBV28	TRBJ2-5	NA	TGTGCCAGCAGTTTATACTCGGTCAGCCAAGAGACCCAGTACTTC	CASSLYSVSQETQYF
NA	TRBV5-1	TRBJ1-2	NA	TGCGCCAGCAGCTTGGCCACGGGGTCGAGCTATGGCTACACCTTC	CASSLATGSSYGYTF
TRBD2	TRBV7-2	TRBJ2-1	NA	TGTGCCAGCAGCTTAGCGATAGCGGGGGGTCCTGAGCAGTTCTTC	CASSLAIAGGPEQFF
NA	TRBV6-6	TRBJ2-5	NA	TGTGCCAGCAGCTCGACCCCCTGGGTCCAAGAGACCCAGTACTTC	CASSSTPWVQETQYF
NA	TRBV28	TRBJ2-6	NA	TGTGCCAGCATCCCGTCGAGGGCATTTAGATCTGGGGCCAACGTCCTGACTTTC	CASIPSRAFRSGANVLTF
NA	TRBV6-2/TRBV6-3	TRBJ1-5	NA	TGTGCCACCAACCTTGGGACGGCCAGTGGACCCCAGCATTTT	CATNLGTASGPQHF
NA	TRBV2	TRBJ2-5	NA	TGTGCCAGCAGTGATTTTGTGGAGACCCAGTACTTC	CASSDFVETQYF
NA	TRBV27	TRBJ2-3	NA	TGTGCCAGCAGTTCGACCACGTACTTACCGCCCTCCACAGATACGCAGTATTTT	CASSSTTYLPPSTDTQYF
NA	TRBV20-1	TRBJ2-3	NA	TGCAGTGCTCCTACTACGGAGGGCACAGATACGCAGTATTTT	CSAPTTEGTDTQYF
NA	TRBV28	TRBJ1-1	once	TGTGCCAGCAGTCGGGGCCCCGGACCTGAAGCTTTCTTT	CASSRGPGPEAFF
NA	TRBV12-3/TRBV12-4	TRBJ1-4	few	TGTGCCAGCAGTTGGGTTGCTGGTGATGAAAAACTGTTTTTT	CASSWVAGDEKLFF
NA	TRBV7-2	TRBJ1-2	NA	TGTGCCAGCAGTCCAGGGTCAGCTAACTACGGCTACACCTTC	CASSPGSANYGYTF
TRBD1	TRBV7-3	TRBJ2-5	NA	TGTGCCAGCAGACCAGGGGGCATATCCCAAGAGACCCAGTACTTC	CASRPGGISQETQYF
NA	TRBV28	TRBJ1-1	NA	TGTGCCAGCAGTTTCACCGGGAGAGTTCAGAACACTGAAGCTTTCTTT	CASSFTGRVQNTEAFF
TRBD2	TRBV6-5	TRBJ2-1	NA	TGTGCCAGCAGCCGAAGCGGGGTCACCTACAATGAGCAGTTCTTC	CASSRSGVTYNEQFF
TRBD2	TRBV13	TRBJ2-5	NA	TGTGCCAGCAGCTTAGGAGCGGGGGGGCCGTATGAGACCCAGTACTTC	CASSLGAGGPYETQYF
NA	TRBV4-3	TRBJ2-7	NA	TGCGCCAGCGCGACAAGTCTCAGCTCCTACGAGCAGTACTTC	CASATSLSSYEQYF
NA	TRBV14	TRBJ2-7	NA	TGTGCCAGCAGCCAAGGCGGTCCGGGTGGCCGATACGGCTCCTACGAGCAGTACTTC	CASSQGGPGGRYGSYEQYF
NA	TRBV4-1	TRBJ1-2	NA	TGCGCCAGCAGCCAAGCTGGCAGTACCTATGGCTACACCTTC	CASSQAGSTYGYTF
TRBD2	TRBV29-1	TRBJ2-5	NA	TGCGGCGTCTGGACTAGTACGGAGACCCAGTACTTC	CGVWTSTETQYF
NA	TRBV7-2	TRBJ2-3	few	TGTGCCAGCAGGCCAAACCCTGAAGATACGCAGTATTTT	CASRPNPEDTQYF
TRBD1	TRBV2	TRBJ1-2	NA	TGTGCCAGCAGTGCAGGGGGATTAGGCTACACCTTC	CASSAGGLGYTF
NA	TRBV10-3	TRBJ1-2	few	TGTGCCATCAGTGAGGCCCGGGGGTGGAGCTATGGCTACACCTTC	CAISEARGWSYGYTF
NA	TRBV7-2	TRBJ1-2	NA	TGTGCCAGCAGCGCGACCGGGATGCGGCATATTACTATGGGGGGCTACACCTTC	CASSATGMRHITMGGYTF
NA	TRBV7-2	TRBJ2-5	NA	TGTGCCAGCAGCTGGGACGGAGAGACCCAGTACTTC	CASSWDGETQYF
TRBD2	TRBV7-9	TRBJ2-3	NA	TGTGCCAGCAGCTTCCCTAGCGGGGGGGCTTTTGGAGATACGCAGTATTTT	CASSFPSGGAFGDTQYF
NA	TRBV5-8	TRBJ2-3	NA	TGTGCCAGCACACGAAACCTAGGTTACGATACGCAGTATTTT	CASTRNLGYDTQYF
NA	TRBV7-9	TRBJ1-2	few	TGTGCCAGCAGCTTACTCACCGGGCGAAGGGACTATGGCTACACCTTC	CASSLLTGRRDYGYTF
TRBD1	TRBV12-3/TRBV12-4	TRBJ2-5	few	TGTGCCATTGGACAGGGGGTACAAGAGACCCAGTACTTC	CAIGQGVQETQYF
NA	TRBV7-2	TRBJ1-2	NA	TGTGCCAGCAGCTTAGCGATTCTCCGAGGGGATGGCTACACCTTC	CASSLAILRGDGYTF
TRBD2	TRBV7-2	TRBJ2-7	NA	TGTGCCAGCAGCTTTACGGCTAGCGGTACCTACGAGCAGTACTTC	CASSFTASGTYEQYF
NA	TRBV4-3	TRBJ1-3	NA	TGCGCCAGCAGCCAAGCATGGGGGGGCTCTGGAAACACCATATATTTT	CASSQAWGGSGNTIYF